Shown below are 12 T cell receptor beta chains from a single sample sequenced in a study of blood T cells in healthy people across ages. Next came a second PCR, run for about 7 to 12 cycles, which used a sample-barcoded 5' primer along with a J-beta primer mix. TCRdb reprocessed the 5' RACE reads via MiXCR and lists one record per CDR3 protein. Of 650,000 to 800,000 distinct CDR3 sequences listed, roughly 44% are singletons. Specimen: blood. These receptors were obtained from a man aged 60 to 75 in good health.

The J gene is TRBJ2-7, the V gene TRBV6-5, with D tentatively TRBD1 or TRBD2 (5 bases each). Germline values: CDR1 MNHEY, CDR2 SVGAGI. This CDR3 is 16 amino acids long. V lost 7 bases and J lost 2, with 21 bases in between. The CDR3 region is CASNRDRTSNPYEQYF. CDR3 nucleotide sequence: TGTGCCAGCAACCGGGACCGCACTTCAAATCCCTACGAGCAGTACTTC.

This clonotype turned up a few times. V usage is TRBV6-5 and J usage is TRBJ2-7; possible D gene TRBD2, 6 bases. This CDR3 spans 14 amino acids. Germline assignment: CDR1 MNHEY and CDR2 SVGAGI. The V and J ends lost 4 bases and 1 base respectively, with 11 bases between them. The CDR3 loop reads CASSSGDGSYEQYF. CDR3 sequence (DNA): TGTGCCAGCAGTTCGGGGGACGGGTCCTACGAGCAGTACTTC.

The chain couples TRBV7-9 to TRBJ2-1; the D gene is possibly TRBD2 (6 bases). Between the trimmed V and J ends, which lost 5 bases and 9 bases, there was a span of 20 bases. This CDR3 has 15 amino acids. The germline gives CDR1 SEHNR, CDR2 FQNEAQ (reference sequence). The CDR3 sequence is CASSEIAGGFSEQFF. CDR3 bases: TGTGCCAGCAGCGAAATAGCTGGGGGGTTCTCTGAGCAGTTCTTC.

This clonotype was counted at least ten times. CDR3 residues: CASRGWGQSYEQYF. The CDR3 nucleotides read TGTGCCAGCCGGGGCTGGGGCCAATCCTACGAGCAGTACTTC. The chain uses TRBV12-3 or TRBV12-4 and TRBJ2-7, with D perhaps assigned TRBD1 or TRBD2 (5 bases each). The CDR3 sequence is 14 residues long. The V end lost 8 bases, the J end lost 1 base, and 15 bases lay between the germline ends.

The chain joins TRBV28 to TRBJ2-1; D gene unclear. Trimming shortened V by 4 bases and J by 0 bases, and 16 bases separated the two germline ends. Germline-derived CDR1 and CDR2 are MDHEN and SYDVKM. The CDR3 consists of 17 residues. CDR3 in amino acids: CASSSPGSASSYNEQFF. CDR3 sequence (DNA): TGTGCCAGCAGTTCTCCTGGGTCAGCGAGCTCCTACAATGAGCAGTTCTTC.

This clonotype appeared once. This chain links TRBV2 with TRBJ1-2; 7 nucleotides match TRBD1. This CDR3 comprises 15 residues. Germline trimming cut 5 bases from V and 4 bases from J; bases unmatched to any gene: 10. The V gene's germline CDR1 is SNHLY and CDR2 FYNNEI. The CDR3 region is CASSFPRTGGYGYTF. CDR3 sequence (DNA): TGTGCCAGCAGTTTTCCGAGGACAGGAGGCTATGGCTACACCTTC.

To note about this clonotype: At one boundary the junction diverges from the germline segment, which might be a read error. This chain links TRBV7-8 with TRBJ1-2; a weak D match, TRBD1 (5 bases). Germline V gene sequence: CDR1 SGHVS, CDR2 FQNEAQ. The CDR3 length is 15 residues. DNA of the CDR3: TGTACCAGCAGCTCCGTGGGGCAGGGTAACTATGGCTACACCTTC. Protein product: CTSSSVGQGNYGYTF.

CDR3 coding DNA: TGTGCCAGCAGCCACATCGACTATGGCTACACCTTC. Protein sequence: CASSHIDYGYTF. The chain carries TRBV3-1 and TRBJ1-2, with D unclear. V shed 3 bases and J shed 3 bases, with 5 bases lying between them. The germline V gene encodes CDR1 LGHDT and CDR2 YNNKEL (reference sequence). The CDR3 contains 12 residues.

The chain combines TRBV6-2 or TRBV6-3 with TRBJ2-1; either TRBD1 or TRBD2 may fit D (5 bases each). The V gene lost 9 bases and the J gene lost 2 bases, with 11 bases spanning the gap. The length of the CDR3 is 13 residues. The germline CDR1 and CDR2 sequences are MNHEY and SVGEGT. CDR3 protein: CASRDVPYNEQFF. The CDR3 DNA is TGTGCCAGTCGGGACGTGCCCTACAATGAGCAGTTCTTC.

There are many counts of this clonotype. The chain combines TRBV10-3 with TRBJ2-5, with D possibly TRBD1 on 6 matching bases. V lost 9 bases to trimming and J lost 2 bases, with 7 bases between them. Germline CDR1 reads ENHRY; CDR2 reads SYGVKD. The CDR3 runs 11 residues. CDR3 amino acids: CAIGQQETQYF. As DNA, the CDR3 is TGTGCCATAGGACAGCAAGAGACCCAGTACTTC.

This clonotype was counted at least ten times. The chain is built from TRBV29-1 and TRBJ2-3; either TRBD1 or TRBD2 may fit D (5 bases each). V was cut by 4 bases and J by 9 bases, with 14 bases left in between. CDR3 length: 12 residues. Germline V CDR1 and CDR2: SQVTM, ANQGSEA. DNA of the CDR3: TGCAGCGTTGTTGGAGGCTACAGGACGCAGTATTTT. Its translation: CSVVGGYRTQYF.

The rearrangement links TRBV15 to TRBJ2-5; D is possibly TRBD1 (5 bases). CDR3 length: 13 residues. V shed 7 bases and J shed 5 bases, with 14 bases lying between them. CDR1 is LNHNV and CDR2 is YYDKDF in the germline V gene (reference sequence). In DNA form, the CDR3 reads TGTGCCACCACCCAGGGTCGCTTGGAGACCCAGTACTTC. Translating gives CATTQGRLETQYF.